The T cell receptor beta chain described here comes from a study of STAT5B mutations in CD4+ large granular lymphocyte leukemia. Only one count was recorded for this clone. TCRdb's table, derived via immunoSEQ multiplex PCR, lists solely in-frame clones and lacks some. Of roughly 34,000 clones detected, roughly four fifths appear once; the ten largest clones hold about 4.6%. This TCR was recovered from a human donor in good health. The source material was CD4+ T cells from blood buffy coats.

CDR3 protein: CASSLGQGRTDTQYF. CDR3 DNA: TGTGCCAGCAGCTTGGGACAGGGGAGAACAGATACGCAGTATTTT. The chain links TRBV5-4 to TRBJ2-3, with TRBD1 matching over 8 bases. CDR3 length: 15 amino acids. Trimming removed 0 bases from V and 3 bases from J; junction bases left unmatched: 3. Germline V lookup: CDR1 SGHNT, CDR2 YYREEE (reference sequence).